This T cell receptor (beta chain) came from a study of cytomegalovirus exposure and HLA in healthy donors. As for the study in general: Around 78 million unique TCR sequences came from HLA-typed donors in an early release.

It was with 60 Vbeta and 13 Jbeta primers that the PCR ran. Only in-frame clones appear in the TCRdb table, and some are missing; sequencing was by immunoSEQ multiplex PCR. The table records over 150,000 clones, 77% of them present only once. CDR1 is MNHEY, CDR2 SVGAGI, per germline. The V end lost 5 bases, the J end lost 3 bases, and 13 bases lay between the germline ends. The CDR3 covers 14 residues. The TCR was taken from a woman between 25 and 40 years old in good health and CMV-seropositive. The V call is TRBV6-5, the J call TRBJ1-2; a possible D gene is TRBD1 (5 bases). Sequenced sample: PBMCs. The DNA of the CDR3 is TGTGCCAGCAGTAATCAGGGAATTTACTATGGCTACACCTTC. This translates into CASSNQGIYYGYTF.